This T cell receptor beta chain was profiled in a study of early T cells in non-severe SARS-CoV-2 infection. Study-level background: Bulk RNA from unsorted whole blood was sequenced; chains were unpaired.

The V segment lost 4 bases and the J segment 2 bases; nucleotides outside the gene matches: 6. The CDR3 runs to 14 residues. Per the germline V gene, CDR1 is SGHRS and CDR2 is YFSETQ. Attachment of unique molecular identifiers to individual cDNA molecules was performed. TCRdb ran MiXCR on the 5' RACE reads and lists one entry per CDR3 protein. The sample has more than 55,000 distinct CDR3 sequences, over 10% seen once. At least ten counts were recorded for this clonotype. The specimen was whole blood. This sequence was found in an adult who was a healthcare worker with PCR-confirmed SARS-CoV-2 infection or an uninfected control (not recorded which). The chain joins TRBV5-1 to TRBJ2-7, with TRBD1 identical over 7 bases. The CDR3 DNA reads TGCGCCAGCAGCGCCGACAGGGTAACCTACGAGCAGTACTTC. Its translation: CASSADRVTYEQYF.